This record concerns one T cell receptor beta chain sequence. The sample is drawn from a study of Ad26.COV2.S vaccination and SARS-CoV-2 variants. This CDR3 is 18 amino acids long. Trimming removed 3 bases from V and 4 bases from J; junction bases left unmatched: 9. CDR1 and CDR2 (germline): KGHDR, SFDVKD. Treatment noted: over 15 received Ad26.COV2.S at low or high dose, single or two shots; roughly 5 received placebo; per-sample allocation not given. The samples were gathered on day 63 after the first injection of vaccine or placebo. This table comes from immunoSEQ multiplex PCR, and its TCRdb copy is limited to in-frame clones, with some not included. The sample holds 440,000 or so clones; 92% are singletons and the top ten take about 1.7%.

The genes are TRBV24-1 and TRBJ2-2; 11 bases fit TRBD1. The receptor's source is a person aged 18-60 years who received the Ad26.COV2.S COVID-19 vaccine or a placebo. The sample was peripheral blood, taken in a trial of Ad26.COV2.S vaccine versus placebo. The CDR3 is CATSDLRPGQGGTGELFF. The CDR3 DNA reads as TGTGCCACCAGTGATCTTAGACCGGGACAGGGGGGCACCGGGGAGCTGTTTTTT.